The subject of this entry is one TCR beta chain. No antigen is known for it. This sample stems from a study of blood T cells in healthy people across ages. Findings of the study overall: Unsorted PBMC material precluded a definitive naive versus antigen-experienced comparison.

Sample-barcoded 5' priming and a J-beta primer mix drove a second PCR of 7 to 11 cycles. TCRdb re-analysed the 5' RACE reads in MiXCR, keeping a single row per CDR3 protein. The sample contains some 1.7 million distinct CDR3 sequences, roughly 30% of which appear only once. From germline, CDR1 is MGHRA and CDR2 YSYEKL. V was pared by 0 bases and J by 8 bases, with 11 bases between. This CDR3 comprises 14 residues. Investigators took about 10 milliliters of peripheral blood from every donor. Per sample, extraction of total RNA gave at least 5 micrograms in every case. The V call is TRBV4-1, the J call TRBJ2-1; D perhaps matches TRBD2 (6 bases). The clonotype originates from a woman aged 25 to 45 in good health. The specimen sequenced was blood. CDR3 nucleotide sequence: TGCGCCAGCAGCCAAGAGGTACGGGAGTATGAGCAGTTCTTC. Encoded protein: CASSQEVREYEQFF.